Below, 25 T cell receptor beta chains from the same sample are listed, as sequenced in a study of beta chain features in type 1 diabetes. Study-level points and caveats: A moderate, significant TCRB CDR3 shortening appeared in type 1 diabetes across four CD4+ subsets.

As every portion of the isolated RNA was reverse transcribed, the sequencing read expressed TCRB transcripts. Profiled with immunoSEQ multiplex PCR; TCRdb holds only in-frame clones, not every one. The sample has tens of thousands of clones, less than 55% seen once; the top ten hold about 1.5%. Their antigens are not known. Sequencing was done on a sample of Tregs from blood. The receptors stem from a man under 40 with type 1 diabetes.

The chain couples TRBV6-1 to TRBJ2-1; 11 nucleotides line up with TRBD2. CDR3 size: 17 residues. V lost 3 bases, J lost 6 bases, and 10 bases stayed unmatched. Germline assignment: CDR1 MNHNS and CDR2 SASEGT. CDR3 coding DNA: TGTGCCAGCAGTGAGGGACTAGCGGCCGGTAGATTCAATGAGCAGTTCTTC. Encoded protein: CASSEGLAAGRFNEQFF.

The gene calls are TRBV5-1 and TRBJ2-1; 13 nucleotides match TRBD2. This CDR3 has 17 amino acids. Germline assignment: CDR1 SGHRS and CDR2 YFSETQ. Trimming removed 4 bases from V and 2 bases from J; junction bases left unmatched: 6. As DNA, the CDR3 is TGCGCCAGCAGCCGGACTAGCGGGAGAGTCGCCTACAATGAGCAGTTCTTC. Its protein product is CASSRTSGRVAYNEQFF.

The V and J genes are TRBV6-6 and TRBJ2-7; 10 bases map to TRBD1. Germline CDR1 MNHNY, CDR2 SVGAGI (reference sequence). The junction had 3 bases not matched to a gene; V was cut back by 3 bases and J by 1 base. The CDR3 length is 15 residues. CDR3 coding DNA: TGTGCCAGCAGTTATCCGGGACAGGGGTCCTACGAGCAGTACTTC. Amino acid sequence: CASSYPGQGSYEQYF.

This clone was detected only a few times. V is TRBV28 and J is TRBJ1-2; 11 bases are shared with TRBD1. Germline V lookup: CDR1 MDHEN, CDR2 SYDVKM. The CDR3 covers 13 residues. After removal of 5 bases from V and 7 bases from J, the junction contained 3 bases not matched to a gene. CDR3 nucleotide sequence: TGTGCCAGCAGTGGGGGACAGGGGGGTGGCTACACCTTC. Amino acid sequence: CASSGGQGGGYTF.

In its sample, this clone was seen a few times. The chain recombines TRBV6-6 with TRBJ2-7; 7 positions match TRBD1. Trimming cost V 7 bases and J 3 bases; bases outside gene matches: 6. Germline V CDR1 and CDR2: MNHNY, SVGAGI (reference sequence). This CDR3 has 13 residues. In DNA form, the CDR3 reads TGTGCCAGCACCCAAGACAGGGACTACGAGCAGTACTTC. Protein sequence: CASTQDRDYEQYF.

This clone was detected only a few times. The chain links TRBV7-2 to TRBJ2-1, with D possibly TRBD2 on 5 matching bases. In germline, CDR1 is SGHTA, CDR2 FQGNSA. This CDR3 has 12 residues. V dropped 3 bases and J dropped 10 bases, with 10 bases sitting between them. CDR3 sequence: CASSFRGGEQFF. CDR3 in DNA: TGTGCCAGCAGCTTCCGCGGAGGAGAGCAGTTCTTC.

The chain links TRBV5-4 to TRBJ1-5; 11 nucleotides match TRBD1. The germline CDR1 and CDR2 sequences are SGHNT and YYREEE (reference sequence). CDR3 size: 15 residues. With V trimmed by 3 bases and J by 9 bases, 8 bases remained unmatched. The CDR3 sequence: CASSSGQGVARPQHF. The CDR3 DNA reads TGTGCCAGCAGCTCGGGACAGGGGGTGGCGCGGCCCCAGCATTTT.

This chain uses TRBV15 with TRBJ2-1; D gene unclear. Deletions cut 1 base from V and 3 bases from J, with 13 bases between. The CDR3 has 16 residues. Germline values: CDR1 LNHNV, CDR2 YYDKDF (reference sequence). The CDR3 DNA reads as TGTGCCACCAGCAGAGCGTCCCATCGCGGCTACAATGAGCAGTTCTTC. This codes for CATSRASHRGYNEQFF.

V is TRBV28 and J is TRBJ2-6; no clear D gene. The germline V gene has CDR1 MDHEN and CDR2 SYDVKM. V was cut by 6 bases and J by 4 bases, with 10 bases left in between. The CDR3 runs to 14 residues. The CDR3 loop is CASSGDMGANVLTF. The CDR3 DNA follows: TGTGCCAGCAGCGGTGACATGGGGGCCAACGTCCTGACTTTC.

The V call is TRBV5-1, the J call TRBJ1-1; D not resolved. The germline V and J ends were trimmed by 0 bases and 9 bases, with 12 bases remaining between them. There are 13 residues in the CDR3. CDR1 SGHRS and CDR2 YFSETQ come from the germline V gene. This CDR3 is CASSLESSGKAFF. The CDR3 DNA is TGCGCCAGCAGCTTGGAATCTTCAGGAAAAGCTTTCTTT.

This clone was observed a handful of times. The chain combines TRBV19 with TRBJ1-2; D is perhaps TRBD1 (6 bases). V lost 5 bases to trimming and J lost 3 bases, with 16 bases between them. The CDR3 loop spans 15 amino acids. Germline assignment: CDR1 LNHDA and CDR2 SQIVND (reference sequence). Here the CDR3 DNA reads TGTGCCAGTAGTCGGGACCGACAGGAGGACTATGGCTACACCTTC. Translation: CASSRDRQEDYGYTF.

This chain connects TRBV29-1 to TRBJ1-5, with unresolved D. V was cut by 4 bases and J by 4 bases, with 11 bases left in between. Germline V gives CDR1 SQVTM, CDR2 ANQGSEA. The CDR3 covers 13 residues. The CDR3 DNA follows: TGCAGCGTTGCCGACACCATAAATCAGCCCCAGCATTTT. Translated: CSVADTINQPQHF.

The chain links TRBV7-6 to TRBJ2-5; 14 nucleotides agree with TRBD2. Germline V lookup: CDR1 SGHVS, CDR2 FNYEAQ. CDR3 size: 17 residues. V lost 5 bases and J lost 5; bases outside the gene matches: 10. The CDR3 region is CASSRLGLAGGRETQYF. The CDR3 DNA sequence: TGTGCCAGCAGCCGACTTGGACTAGCGGGAGGTCGCGAGACCCAGTACTTC.

Turning to this clone: The sample holds other DNA sequences that translate to the same CDR3. The V gene is TRBV13, the J gene TRBJ2-7; TRBD2 matches 10 bases. The CDR3 consists of 15 residues. Looked up from germline, CDR1 is PRHDT and CDR2 is FYEKMQ (reference sequence). V was clipped by 5 bases and J by 2 bases; unmatched bases: 6. The CDR3 is CASSPRTSGAYEQYF. Written as DNA, the CDR3 is TGTGCCAGCAGCCCGCGGACTAGCGGTGCCTACGAGCAGTACTTC.

About this clone itself: At one boundary the junction diverges from the germline segment, which might be a read error. The chain recombines TRBV18 with TRBJ1-2; 7 nucleotides line up with TRBD1. This CDR3 spans 12 amino acids. Germline V CDR1 and CDR2: KGHSH, LQKENI. CDR3 residues: CASSPNSGGKAF. CDR3 in DNA: TGTGCCAGCTCACCGAACTCAGGGGGGAAAGCCTTC. Together with reference TRBV18 and TRBJ1-2, the CDR3 gives the full variable domain: NAGVMQNPRHLVRRRGQEARLRCSPMKGHSHVYWYRQLPEEGLKFMVYLQKENIIDESGMPKERFSAEFPKEGPSILRIQQVVRGDSAAYFCASSPNSGGKAFGSGTRLTVV.

The genes are TRBV19 and TRBJ2-7; D possibly corresponds to TRBD1 (6 bases). The germline gives CDR1 LNHDA, CDR2 SQIVND (reference sequence). The ends were cut back, 7 bases at V and 0 bases at J, with 13 bases in the middle. The CDR3 contains 14 residues. In DNA, the CDR3 is TGTGCCAGTAAAAGACGGGACACCTCCTACGAGCAGTACTTC. Protein: CASKRRDTSYEQYF.

The CDR3 here is CASRVAGYQETQYF. CDR3 nucleotides: TGTGCCAGCAGAGTAGCGGGGTACCAAGAGACCCAGTACTTC. The chain uses TRBV11-2 and TRBJ2-5, with 8 positions matching TRBD2. This CDR3 has 14 amino acids. Germline CDR1 and CDR2: SGHAT and FQNNGV. The V and J ends lost 6 bases and 0 bases, in that order; junction bases with no gene match: 3.

V is TRBV6-1 and J is TRBJ2-7, with 8 bases identical to TRBD1. This CDR3 spans 13 amino acids. Germline values: CDR1 MNHNS, CDR2 SASEGT. The ends lost 5 bases at V and 3 bases at J; junction bases unmatched: 3. CDR3 bases: TGTGCCAGCAGTTTAGACAGGGGCTACGAGCAGTACTTC. It specifies CASSLDRGYEQYF.

This sequence joins TRBV7-9 and TRBJ1-4, with TRBD1 as a possible D gene (6 bases). The V and J ends lost 5 bases and 7 bases respectively, with 17 bases between them. The CDR3 contains 15 residues. Germline assignment: CDR1 SEHNR and CDR2 FQNEAQ (reference sequence). Here the CDR3 DNA reads TGTGCCAGCAGCGTGGGACACCGAGGCGGTGAAAAACTGTTTTTT. It codes for CASSVGHRGGEKLFF.

J is TRBJ2-2 and V is TRBV5-1; 9 bases map to TRBD2. CDR1 and CDR2 (germline): SGHRS, YFSETQ. V trimming: 0 bases; J trimming: 6 bases; junction bases outside the gene matches: 9. The CDR3 is made up of 17 amino acids. DNA of the CDR3: TGCGCCAGCAGCTTGGTCCCCCTCGCGGGAGGGCCCGGGGAGCTGTTTTTT. It yields the protein CASSLVPLAGGPGELFF.

The chain combines TRBV2 with TRBJ2-3, with 7 bases matching TRBD2. There are 15 residues in the CDR3. Germline CDR1 SNHLY, CDR2 FYNNEI. The V and J ends lost 4 bases and 0 bases, in that order; junction bases with no gene match: 4. CDR3 loop: CASSARLASTDTQYF. The CDR3 DNA sequence: TGTGCCAGCAGTGCCCGACTAGCTAGCACAGATACGCAGTATTTT.

The chain joins TRBV19 to TRBJ2-7; 9 positions match TRBD2. The CDR3 loop spans 14 amino acids. Germline loops: CDR1 LNHDA, CDR2 SQIVND (reference sequence). V dropped 3 bases and J dropped 7; count of bases not matched to a gene: 7. CDR3 in amino acids: CASSIRLAGLEQYF. CDR3 sequence (DNA): TGTGCCAGTAGTATCCGCCTAGCGGGATTGGAGCAGTACTTC.

The V call is TRBV6-1, the J call TRBJ2-7, with a weak D call TRBD1 (6 bases). V was cut by 2 bases and J by 5 bases, with 16 bases left in between. Germline values: CDR1 MNHNS, CDR2 SASEGT. The CDR3 totals 15 residues. The DNA for the CDR3 is TGTGCCAGCAGTGAACGATGGGACATCGCCCACGAGCAGTACTTC. Encoded protein: CASSERWDIAHEQYF.

V and J are TRBV5-1 and TRBJ2-3; 8 bases fit TRBD2. The ends lost 5 bases at V and 1 base at J; junction bases unmatched: 3. The germline CDR1 and CDR2 sequences are SGHRS and YFSETQ. This CDR3 is built from 14 residues. The chain's CDR3 is CASSSGKGTDTQYF. In DNA, the CDR3 is TGCGCCAGCAGTAGCGGGAAGGGCACAGATACGCAGTATTTT.

This clone was seen a handful of times. V is TRBV7-9 and J is TRBJ1-3; D ambiguous. In germline, CDR1 is SEHNR, CDR2 FQNEAQ (reference sequence). V was trimmed by 4 bases and J by 1 base, leaving 8 bases between them. The CDR3 has 14 residues. CDR3 DNA: TGTGCCAGCAGCTCCTCCTTATCTGGAAACACCATATATTTT. Its protein product is CASSSSLSGNTIYF. The full variable domain, its missing parts supplied by reference TRBV7-9 and TRBJ1-3, is DTGVSQNPRHKITKRGQNVTFRCDPISEHNRLYWYRQTLGQGPEFLTYFQNEAQLEKSRLLSDRFSAERPKGSFSTLEIQRTEQGDSAMYLCASSSSLSGNTIYFGEGSWLTVV.